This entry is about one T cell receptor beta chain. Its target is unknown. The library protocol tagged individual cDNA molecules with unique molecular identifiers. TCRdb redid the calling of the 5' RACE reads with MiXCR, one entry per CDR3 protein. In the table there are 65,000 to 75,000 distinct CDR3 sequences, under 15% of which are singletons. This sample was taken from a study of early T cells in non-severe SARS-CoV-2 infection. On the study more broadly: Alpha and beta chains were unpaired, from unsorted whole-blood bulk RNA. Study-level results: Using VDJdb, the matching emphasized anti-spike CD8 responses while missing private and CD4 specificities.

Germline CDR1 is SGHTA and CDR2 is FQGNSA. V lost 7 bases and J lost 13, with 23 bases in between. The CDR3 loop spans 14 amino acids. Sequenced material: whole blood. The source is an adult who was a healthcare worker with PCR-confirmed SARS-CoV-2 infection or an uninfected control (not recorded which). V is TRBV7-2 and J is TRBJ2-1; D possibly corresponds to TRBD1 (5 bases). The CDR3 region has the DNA TGTGCCAGCACCAGGGTCCAGTGGGGATCGAGCCAGTTCTTC. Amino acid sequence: CASTRVQWGSSQFF.